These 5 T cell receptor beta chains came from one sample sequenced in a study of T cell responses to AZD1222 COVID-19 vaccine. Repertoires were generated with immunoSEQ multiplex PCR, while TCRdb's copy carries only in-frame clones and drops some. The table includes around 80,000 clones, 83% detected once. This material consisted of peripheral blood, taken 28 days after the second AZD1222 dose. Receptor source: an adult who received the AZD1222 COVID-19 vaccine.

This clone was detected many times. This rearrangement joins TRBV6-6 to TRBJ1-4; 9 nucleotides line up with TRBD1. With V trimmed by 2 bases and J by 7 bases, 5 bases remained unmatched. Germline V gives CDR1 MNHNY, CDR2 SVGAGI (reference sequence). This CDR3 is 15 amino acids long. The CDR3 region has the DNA TGTGCCAGCAGTTACGTCGGGACAGGGAGTGAAAAACTGTTTTTT. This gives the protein CASSYVGTGSEKLFF.

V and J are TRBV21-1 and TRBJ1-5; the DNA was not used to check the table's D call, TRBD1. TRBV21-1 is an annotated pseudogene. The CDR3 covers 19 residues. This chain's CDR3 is CASSARPFPGQASLQPQHF. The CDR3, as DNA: TGTGCCAGCAGCGCGCGTCCCTTTCCGGGACAGGCCTCCTTGCAGCCCCAGCATTTT.

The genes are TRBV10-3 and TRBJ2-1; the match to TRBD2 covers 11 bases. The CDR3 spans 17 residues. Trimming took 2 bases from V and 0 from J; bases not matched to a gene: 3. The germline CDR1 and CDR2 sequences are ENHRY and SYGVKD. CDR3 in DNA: TGTGCCATCAGTGAGCCGGGACTAGCGGTCTCCTACAATGAGCAGTTCTTC. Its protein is CAISEPGLAVSYNEQFF.

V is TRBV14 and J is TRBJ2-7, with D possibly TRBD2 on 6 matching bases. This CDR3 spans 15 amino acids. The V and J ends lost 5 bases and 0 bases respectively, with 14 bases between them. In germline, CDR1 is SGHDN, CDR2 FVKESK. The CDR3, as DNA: TGTGCCAGCAGCTCACGGGGGACGAGCTCCTACGAGCAGTACTTC. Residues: CASSSRGTSSYEQYF. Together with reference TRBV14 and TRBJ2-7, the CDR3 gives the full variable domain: EAGVTQFPSHSVIEKGQTVTLRCDPISGHDNLYWYRRVMGKEIKFLLHFVKESKQDESGMPNNRFLAERTGGTYSTLKVQPAELEDSGVYFCASSSRGTSSYEQYFGPGTRLTVT.

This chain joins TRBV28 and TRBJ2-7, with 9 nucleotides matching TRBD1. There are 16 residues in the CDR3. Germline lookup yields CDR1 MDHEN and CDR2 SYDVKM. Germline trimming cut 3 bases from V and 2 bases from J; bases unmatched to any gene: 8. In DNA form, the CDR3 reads TGTGCCAGCAGTTTTCTCTGGACAGGGGCGACCTACGAGCAGTACTTC. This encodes CASSFLWTGATYEQYF.